Listed below are T cell receptor beta chains from one sample, sequenced in a study of blood T cell repertoires in COVID-19. The assay was immunoSEQ multiplex PCR, and TCRdb's table has in-frame clones only and misses some. The sample holds around 94,000 clones, more than 75% seen once. Sequenced input: peripheral blood. Receptors were obtained from a human donor in a cohort sampled during active COVID-19. The CDR3 runs from the conserved cysteine through the conserved F or W. Clone sizes are given selectively: once, few, many, or a class where the clone is expanded.

size: NA; J: TRBJ2-7; V: TRBV5-1; length: 13; CDR3: CASSTRQGHEQYF
size: NA; J: TRBJ2-1; V: TRBV11-3; length: 15; CDR3: CASSLGLAGYNEQFF
size: NA; J: TRBJ2-5; V: TRBV5-4; length: 13; CDR3: CASRSGSAETQYF
size: NA; J: TRBJ2-1; V: TRBV5-4; length: 16; CDR3: CASSPGTSGGEVEQFF
size: NA; J: TRBJ2-2; V: TRBV18; length: 16; CDR3: CASSPKTRSNTGELFF
size: NA; J: TRBJ1-3; V: TRBV11-1; length: 15; CDR3: CASSQGHFSGNTIYF
size: NA; J: TRBJ2-7; V: TRBV5-1; length: 14; CDR3: CASSPRANSYEQYF
size: few; J: TRBJ2-2; V: TRBV10-3; length: 17; CDR3: CAISEGRDRVFPGELFF
size: NA; J: TRBJ2-3; V: TRBV7-2; length: 12; CDR3: CASSPRGDTQYF
size: NA; J: TRBJ1-6; V: TRBV30; length: 14; CDR3: CAWTRSGNNSPLHF
size: NA; J: TRBJ1-6; V: TRBV5-6; length: 13; CDR3: CASSMDRGRDLHF
size: NA; J: TRBJ1-1; V: TRBV7-6; length: 18; CDR3: CASSSSTGGGGGNTEAFF
size: NA; J: TRBJ1-6; V: TRBV3-1/TRBV3-2; length: 13; CDR3: CASSSGNNSPLHF
size: NA; J: TRBJ2-1; V: TRBV5-1; length: 15; CDR3: CASSWRDRGGGEQFF
size: NA; J: TRBJ2-1; V: TRBV28; length: 15; CDR3: CASSPQLAGGPQQFF
size: NA; J: TRBJ2-1; V: TRBV2; length: 14; CDR3: CASLSTSSYNEQFF
size: NA; J: TRBJ1-2; V: TRBV9; length: 14; CDR3: CASSVATGNYGYTF
size: NA; J: TRBJ2-2; V: TRBV7-3; length: 15; CDR3: CASGPRQGGAGELFF
size: NA; J: TRBJ1-4; V: TRBV2; length: 14; CDR3: CASSGTGASEKLFF
size: NA; J: TRBJ1-6; V: TRBV28; length: 15; CDR3: CASSRDSSNNSPLHF
size: once; J: TRBJ1-4; V: TRBV9; length: 16; CDR3: CASSVESGQAYEKLFF
size: NA; J: TRBJ2-2; V: TRBV2; length: 14; CDR3: CASSEEQGIGELFF
size: NA; J: TRBJ1-5; V: TRBV28; length: 17; CDR3: CASSSLGQGRRNQPQHF
size: once; J: TRBJ2-2; V: TRBV4-1; length: 17; CDR3: CASSQEQAGPYTGELFF
size: few; J: TRBJ1-2; V: TRBV18; length: 13; CDR3: CASSPTANYGYTF
size: NA; J: TRBJ2-5; V: TRBV21-1; length: 15; CDR3: CASSKGSRCQETQYF
size: NA; J: TRBJ2-7; V: TRBV3-1/TRBV3-2; length: 15; CDR3: CASSQGGGARYEQYF
size: NA; J: TRBJ1-3; V: TRBV28; length: 17; CDR3: CASSLSGAPFEANTIYF
size: once; J: TRBJ2-3; V: TRBV6-6; length: 15; CDR3: CASSYPQGSPDTQYF
size: NA; J: TRBJ1-2; V: TRBV5-1; length: 13; CDR3: CASSLVQGYGYTF
size: once; J: TRBJ2-3; V: TRBV5-1; length: 16; CDR3: CASSLGAGGAPDTQYF
size: NA; J: TRBJ2-1; V: TRBV10-3; length: 14; CDR3: CAISGILQGNEQFF
size: few; J: TRBJ1-5; V: TRBV30; length: 13; CDR3: CAWGANSNQPQHF
size: NA; J: TRBJ1-2; V: TRBV18; length: 13; CDR3: CASSPLDNYGYTF
size: NA; J: TRBJ2-5; V: TRBV11-2; length: 12; CDR3: CASSFSEETQYF
size: NA; J: TRBJ2-2; V: TRBV6-5; length: 15; CDR3: CASSPRTSHSGELFF
size: NA; J: TRBJ1-1; V: TRBV9; length: 14; CDR3: CASTDGGGNTEAFF
size: NA; J: TRBJ1-2; V: TRBV14; length: 15; CDR3: CASSTFPGWNYGYTF
size: NA; J: TRBJ1-1; V: TRBV3-1/TRBV3-2; length: 12; CDR3: CASSQDLARAFF
size: NA; J: TRBJ2-1; V: TRBV10-3; length: 15; CDR3: CAISGEGLAGNEQFF
size: NA; J: TRBJ1-2; V: TRBV5-5; length: 15; CDR3: CASSLGPRAPYGYTF
size: NA; J: TRBJ2-3; V: TRBV5-6; length: 17; CDR3: CASSRTGGADSRDTQYF
size: NA; J: TRBJ2-1; V: TRBV5-4; length: 15; CDR3: CASSGTGHSYNEQFF
size: NA; J: TRBJ1-6; V: TRBV10-3; length: 14; CDR3: CAISQTGANSPLHF
size: NA; J: TRBJ2-5; V: TRBV7-3; length: 13; CDR3: CASSLEGKETQYF
size: NA; J: TRBJ2-5; V: TRBV14; length: 12; CDR3: CASSPFGGTQYF
size: NA; J: TRBJ1-4; V: TRBV6-5; length: 15; CDR3: CASSYSGQGREKLFF
size: NA; J: TRBJ1-2; V: TRBV23-1; length: 15; CDR3: CASSLISRGNYGYTF
size: NA; J: TRBJ1-4; V: TRBV19; length: 15; CDR3: CASSIIGTGDEKLFF
size: NA; J: TRBJ2-5; V: TRBV5-1; length: 16; CDR3: CASSLADRVGGETQYF
size: NA; J: TRBJ2-7; V: TRBV6-1; length: 14; CDR3: CASSDPGRSYEQYF
size: NA; J: TRBJ2-1; V: TRBV5-6; length: 14; CDR3: CASSFGWDRVRGFF
size: NA; J: TRBJ2-3; V: TRBV4-3; length: 17; CDR3: CASSQGSSGASTDTQYF
size: NA; J: TRBJ2-7; V: TRBV7-3; length: 15; CDR3: CASSLMGTGTYEQYF
size: NA; J: TRBJ2-3; V: TRBV25-1; length: 14; CDR3: CASSAPYAADTQYF